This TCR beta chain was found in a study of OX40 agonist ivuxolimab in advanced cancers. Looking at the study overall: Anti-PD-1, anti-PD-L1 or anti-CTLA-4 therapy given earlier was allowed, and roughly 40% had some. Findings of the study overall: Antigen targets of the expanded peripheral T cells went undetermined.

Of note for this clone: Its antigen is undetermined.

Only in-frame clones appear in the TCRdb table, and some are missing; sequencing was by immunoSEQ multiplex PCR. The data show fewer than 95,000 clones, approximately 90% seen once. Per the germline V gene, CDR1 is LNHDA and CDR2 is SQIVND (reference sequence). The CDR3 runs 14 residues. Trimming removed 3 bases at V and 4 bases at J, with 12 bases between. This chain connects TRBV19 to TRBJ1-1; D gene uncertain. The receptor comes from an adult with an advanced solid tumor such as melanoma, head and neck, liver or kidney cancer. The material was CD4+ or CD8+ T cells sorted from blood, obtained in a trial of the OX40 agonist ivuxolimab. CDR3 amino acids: CASSISQIFTEAFF. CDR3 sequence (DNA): TGTGCCAGTAGTATTTCACAAATATTCACTGAAGCTTTCTTT.